The 24 T cell receptor beta chains in this list originate from one sample, sequenced in a study of post-analysis software for immune sequencing data. These receptors have no identified antigens. Study findings and constraints: Five TRBV segments (TRBV5-6, TRBV5-1 and TRBV20-1 among them) occurred more frequently in patients than in controls.

Unique molecular identifiers had been added to the TCR beta cDNA libraries. TCRdb independently ran MiXCR on the PCR reads; one entry per CDR3 protein. The sample holds 450,000 or so distinct CDR3 sequences, roughly 45% seen once. Sequences were obtained from blood. The receptors were gathered from a girl under 18 with multiple sclerosis.

The sample holds a few counts of this clonotype. The DNA for the CDR3 is TGTGCCACCAGCAGAGACGGGGGGAATGAGCAGTTCTTC. Amino acids: CATSRDGGNEQFF. This chain connects TRBV15 to TRBJ2-1, with 7 bases fitting TRBD2. The germline V gene has CDR1 LNHNV and CDR2 YYDKDF (reference sequence). This CDR3 spans 13 amino acids. After removal of 0 bases from V and 7 bases from J, the junction contained 0 bases not matched to a gene.

This clonotype was observed a few times. The CDR3 spells CASSQGLEQYF. CDR3 bases: TGTGCCAGCAGCCAAGGGCTCGAGCAGTACTTC. The chain carries TRBV3-1 and TRBJ2-7; D is undetermined. The CDR3 totals 11 residues. Trimming removed 1 base at V and 6 bases at J, with 4 bases between. The germline gives CDR1 LGHDT, CDR2 YNNKEL (reference sequence).

The chain carries TRBV30 and TRBJ1-2, with unresolved D. In germline, CDR1 is GTSNPN, CDR2 SVGIG (reference sequence). V gave up 2 bases and J gave up 7 bases, with 11 bases separating them. The CDR3 contains 12 residues. The CDR3 bases are TGTGCCTGGAGTTCAACCCTGCGTGGCTACACCTTC. It codes for CAWSSTLRGYTF.

This chain connects TRBV10-3 to TRBJ1-1; D possibly corresponds to TRBD1 (6 bases). Germline V gene data show CDR1 as ENHRY and CDR2 as SYGVKD. The CDR3 consists of 12 residues. Trimming cost V 4 bases and J 6 bases, with 9 bases left between them. The CDR3 spells CAISAGEPEAFF. The CDR3, as DNA: TGTGCCATCAGTGCAGGGGAGCCTGAAGCTTTCTTT.

The CDR3 DNA reads as TGCGCCAGCAGCGAAGGGGTGGGCAATCAGCCCCAGCATTTT. This gives the protein CASSEGVGNQPQHF. This rearrangement joins TRBV5-1 to TRBJ1-5, with D possibly TRBD1 on 5 matching bases. Germline CDR1 and CDR2: SGHRS and YFSETQ. The CDR3 is 14 residues long. The V end lost 4 bases, the J end lost 2 bases, and 10 bases lay between the germline ends.

The chain links TRBV4-2 to TRBJ2-7, with 9 bases identical to TRBD1. After removal of 0 bases from V and 5 bases from J, the junction contained 11 bases not matched to a gene. This CDR3 comprises 17 residues. The germline CDR1 and CDR2 sequences are LGHNA and YNFKEQ. This CDR3 reads CASSQDLGTGWYHEQYF. The DNA for the CDR3 is TGTGCCAGCAGCCAAGATTTGGGGACAGGGTGGTACCACGAGCAGTACTTC.

This clonotype was seen only a few times. The rearrangement uses TRBV4-1 and TRBJ2-2; the match to TRBD1 covers 8 bases. CDR1 is MGHRA, CDR2 YSYEKL, per germline. V trimming: 1 base; J trimming: 0 bases; junction bases outside the gene matches: 7. This CDR3 spans 18 amino acids. For the CDR3, the DNA is TGCGCCAGCAGCCAAGGCGGGTCAGGGGGCGCGAACACCGGGGAGCTGTTTTTT. It translates to CASSQGGSGGANTGELFF.

This clonotype was counted once. CDR3 in DNA: TGTGCCAGCAGTTTAGCGCTAAGCCCCGACGAGACCCAGTACTTC. The encoded protein is CASSLALSPDETQYF. The V and J genes are TRBV12-3 or TRBV12-4 and TRBJ2-5; D call uncertain. Trimming took off 0 bases at V and 5 bases at J, with 13 bases between the two ends. This CDR3 is 15 amino acids long.

This clonotype was seen ten or more times. The chain recombines TRBV29-1 with TRBJ2-1; D call uncertain. This CDR3 region has 12 residues. The germline V gene encodes CDR1 SQVTM and CDR2 ANQGSEA. Between the trimmed V and J ends, which lost 5 bases and 0 bases, there was a span of 5 bases. For the CDR3, the DNA is TGCAGCGTTTACAGCTCCTACAATGAGCAGTTCTTC. Its protein is CSVYSSYNEQFF.

This clonotype was picked up a small number of times. The gene calls are TRBV4-1 and TRBJ2-7, with D uncertain. Trimming shortened V by 4 bases and J by 3 bases, and 16 bases separated the two germline ends. The CDR3 extends over 15 amino acids. Germline CDR1 MGHRA, CDR2 YSYEKL. The CDR3 nucleotides read TGCGCCAGCAGCCCTTTCGGGCTAGAGAACTACGAGCAGTACTTC. It yields the protein CASSPFGLENYEQYF.

The rearrangement links TRBV2 to TRBJ2-1, with unresolved D. Germline assignment: CDR1 SNHLY and CDR2 FYNNEI. The CDR3 has 13 amino acids. The V end was cut by 8 bases, the J end by 6 bases, with 14 bases between. CDR3 nucleotides: TGTGCCAGCGGGGTGTGGCTGGGCAATGAGCAGTTCTTC. Amino acid sequence: CASGVWLGNEQFF. Full variable domain (remainder filled in from reference TRBV2 and TRBJ2-1): EPEVTQTPSHQVTQMGQEVILRCVPISNHLYFYWYRQILGQKVEFLVSFYNNEISEKSEIFDDQFSVERPDGSNFTLKIRSTKLEDSAMYFCASGVWLGNEQFFGPGTRLTVL.

This chain connects TRBV29-1 to TRBJ2-5, with D perhaps given as TRBD1 or TRBD2 (5 bases each). The CDR3 runs to 14 residues. Trimming cost V 7 bases and J 2 bases, with 17 bases left between them. Germline loops: CDR1 SQVTM, CDR2 ANQGSEA. This CDR3 is CSALGGGLQETQYF. CDR3 bases: TGCAGCGCCCTAGGTGGGGGATTACAAGAGACCCAGTACTTC.

J is TRBJ2-1 and V is TRBV21-1. TRBV21-1 is recorded as a pseudogene. The CDR3 contains 14 residues. The DNA of the CDR3 is TGTGCCAGCAGCAAGCGGGTTACCTACAATGAGCAGTTCTTC. Its protein is CASSKRVTYNEQFF.

The chain is built from TRBV5-6 and TRBJ2-5; maybe TRBD1 (5 bases). The CDR3 covers 14 residues. Germline values: CDR1 SGHDT, CDR2 YYEEEE. V was shortened by 1 base and J by 5 bases, with 12 bases between the two germline ends. CDR3 bases: TGTGCCAGCAGCTTGACAGGAGACTCTGAGACCCAGTACTTC. Protein: CASSLTGDSETQYF.

This clonotype came up a few times. This rearrangement joins TRBV20-1 to TRBJ2-3; no definite D call. Trimming left V 1 base short and J 1 base short, with 6 bases between. This CDR3 is 13 amino acids long. Germline assignment: CDR1 DFQATT and CDR2 SNEGSKA (reference sequence). DNA of the CDR3: TGCAGTGCTAGAGGCCAACGCACAGATACGCAGTATTTT. This codes for CSARGQRTDTQYF.

In its sample, this clonotype was seen a few times. The chain links TRBV3-1 to TRBJ2-3, with 14 bases lining up with TRBD2. The CDR3 consists of 20 residues. Germline V lookup: CDR1 LGHDT, CDR2 YNNKEL (reference sequence). V was clipped by 5 bases and J by 0 bases; unmatched bases: 13. This CDR3 is CASSTMGLAGEGRSTDTQYF. The CDR3 coding sequence is TGTGCCAGCAGCACGATGGGACTAGCGGGAGAAGGCCGCAGCACAGATACGCAGTATTTT.

The chain carries TRBV27 and TRBJ2-1, with TRBD2 identical over 7 bases. CDR3 length equals 16 residues. J lost 5 bases, V lost 1 base, and 8 bases had no gene match. The V gene's germline CDR1 is MNHEY and CDR2 SMNVEV (reference sequence). CDR3 amino acids: CASSLWRGKRDNEQFF. CDR3 coding DNA: TGTGCCAGCAGTTTATGGCGGGGGAAGAGGGACAATGAGCAGTTCTTC.

This clonotype was seen only a few times. The gene calls are TRBV5-1 and TRBJ1-6; D might be TRBD1 (6 bases). CDR3 length equals 12 residues. CDR1 is SGHRS and CDR2 is YFSETQ in the germline V gene. Trimming left V 4 bases short and J 7 bases short, with 6 bases between. CDR3 in DNA: TGCGCCAGCAGCGGACAGAATTCACCCCTCCACTTT. Amino acid sequence: CASSGQNSPLHF.

V and J are TRBV28 and TRBJ1-1, with D maybe TRBD1 (6 bases). Germline V lookup: CDR1 MDHEN, CDR2 SYDVKM. The CDR3 has 14 amino acids. V was cut by 2 bases and J by 2 bases, with 9 bases left in between. The CDR3 DNA reads TGTGCCAGCAGTTTACCGGACAGCAACACTGAAGCTTTCTTT. Its protein is CASSLPDSNTEAFF. Using reference TRBV28 and TRBJ1-1 for the parts outside the CDR3, the full variable domain is DVKVTQSSRYLVKRTGEKVFLECVQDMDHENMFWYRQDPGLGLRLIYFSYDVKMKEKGDIPEGYSVSREKKERFSLILESASTNQTSMYLCASSLPDSNTEAFFGQGTRLTVV.

The chain combines TRBV6-6 with TRBJ2-1; 12 nucleotides align to TRBD2. Germline CDR1 is MNHNY and CDR2 is SVGAGI (reference sequence). J lost 7 bases, V lost 5 bases, and 6 bases had no gene match. This CDR3 is 15 amino acids long. CDR3 sequence: CASSTPGLAGNEQFF. For the CDR3, the DNA is TGTGCCAGCAGTACCCCGGGACTAGCGGGTAATGAGCAGTTCTTC.

This clonotype was seen more than once but under ten times. The chain is built from TRBV5-1 and TRBJ2-3, with TRBD2 matching over 8 bases. The germline gives CDR1 SGHRS, CDR2 YFSETQ. The J segment lost 6 bases and the V segment lost 0 bases, leaving 12 bases of the junction unmatched. This CDR3 contains 17 residues. CDR3 protein: CASSLAGAGGRGDTQYF. In DNA, the CDR3 is TGCGCCAGCAGCTTGGCCGGTGCGGGAGGCCGTGGGGATACGCAGTATTTT.

This chain uses TRBV9 with TRBJ2-3, with 14 positions matching TRBD2. Per the germline V gene, CDR1 is SGDLS and CDR2 is YYNGEE. The CDR3 is 16 amino acids. V shed 3 bases and J 1 base; nucleotides not matched to a gene: 1. DNA for the CDR3: TGTGCCAGCAGCGCGGGACTAGCGGGGGGCACAGATACGCAGTATTTT. Protein sequence: CASSAGLAGGTDTQYF.

The CDR3 is CASRDLQNYGYTF. In DNA, the CDR3 is TGTGCCAGCAGGGACCTCCAGAACTATGGCTACACCTTC. The chain is built from TRBV11-2 and TRBJ1-2; D is unclear. The CDR3 spans 13 residues. In germline, CDR1 is SGHAT, CDR2 FQNNGV. The germline V and J ends were trimmed by 6 bases and 2 bases, with 10 bases remaining between them.

The gene calls are TRBV6-2 or TRBV6-3 and TRBJ2-1; 8 bases line up with TRBD2. CDR1 MNHEY and CDR2 SVGEGT come from the germline V gene. Unmatched junction bases numbered 26, after V lost 4 bases and J lost 0 bases. This CDR3 is built from 23 residues. The CDR3 coding sequence is TGTGCCAGCAGTTTAGGGTTTAGGAGCGGGAGCCCGACCTATCTGAGCTCCTACAATGAGCAGTTCTTC. This gives the protein CASSLGFRSGSPTYLSSYNEQFF.